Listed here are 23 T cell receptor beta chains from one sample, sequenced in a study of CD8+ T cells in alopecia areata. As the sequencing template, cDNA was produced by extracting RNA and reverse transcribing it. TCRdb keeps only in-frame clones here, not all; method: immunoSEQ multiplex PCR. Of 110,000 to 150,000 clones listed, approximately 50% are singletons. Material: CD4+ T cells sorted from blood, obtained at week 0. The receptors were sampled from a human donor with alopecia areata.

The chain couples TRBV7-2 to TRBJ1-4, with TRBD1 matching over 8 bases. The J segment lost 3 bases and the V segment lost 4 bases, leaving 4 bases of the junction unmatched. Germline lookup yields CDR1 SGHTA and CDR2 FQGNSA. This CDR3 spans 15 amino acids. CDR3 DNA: TGTGCCAGCAGCTCCCAGGGGGCTGCTAATGAAAAACTGTTTTTT. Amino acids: CASSSQGAANEKLFF.

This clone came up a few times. CDR3 amino acids: CASSVVSAASHGYTF. CDR3 in DNA: TGTGCCAGCAGTGTGGTATCGGCAGCTAGCCATGGCTACACCTTC. The rearrangement links TRBV2 to TRBJ1-2; the D is unclear. From germline, CDR1 is SNHLY and CDR2 FYNNEI. Trimming left V 4 bases short and J 6 bases short, with 18 bases between. The CDR3 covers 15 residues.

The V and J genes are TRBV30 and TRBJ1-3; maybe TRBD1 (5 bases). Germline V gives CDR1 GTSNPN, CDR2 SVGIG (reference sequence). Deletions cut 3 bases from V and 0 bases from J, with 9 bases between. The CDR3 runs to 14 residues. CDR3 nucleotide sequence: TGTGCCTGGAGCGGGACCGGCTCTGGAAACACCATATATTTT. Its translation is CAWSGTGSGNTIYF.

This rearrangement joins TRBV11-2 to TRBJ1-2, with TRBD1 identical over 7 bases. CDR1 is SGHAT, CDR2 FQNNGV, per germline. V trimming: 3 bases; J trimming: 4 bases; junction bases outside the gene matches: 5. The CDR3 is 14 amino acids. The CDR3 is CASSFSRQGYGYTF. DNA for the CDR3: TGTGCCAGCAGCTTTTCCCGACAGGGCTATGGCTACACCTTC.

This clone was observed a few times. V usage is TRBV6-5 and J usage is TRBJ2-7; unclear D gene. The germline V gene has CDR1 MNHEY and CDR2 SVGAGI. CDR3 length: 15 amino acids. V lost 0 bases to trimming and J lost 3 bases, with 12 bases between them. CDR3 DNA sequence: TGTGCCAGCAGTTACTCGAGCCTAGATAACTACGAGCAGTACTTC. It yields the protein CASSYSSLDNYEQYF.

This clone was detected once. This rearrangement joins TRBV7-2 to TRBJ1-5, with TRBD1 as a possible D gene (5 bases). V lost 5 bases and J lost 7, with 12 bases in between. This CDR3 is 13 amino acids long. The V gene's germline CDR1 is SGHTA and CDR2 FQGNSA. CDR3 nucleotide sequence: TGTGCCAGCAGCAGTGACAGATACCAGCCCCAGCATTTT. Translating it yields CASSSDRYQPQHF.

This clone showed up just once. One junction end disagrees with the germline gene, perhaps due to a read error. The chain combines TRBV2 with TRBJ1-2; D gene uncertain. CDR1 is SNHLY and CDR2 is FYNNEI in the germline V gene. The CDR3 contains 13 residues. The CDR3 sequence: CASSGSRVIGYTF. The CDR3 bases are TGTGCCAGTAGTGGGTCGCGAGTGATTGGCTACACCTTC. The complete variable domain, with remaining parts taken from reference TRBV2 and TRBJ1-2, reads EPEVTQTPSHQVTQMGQEVILRCVPISNHLYFYWYRQILGQKVEFLVSFYNNEISEKSEIFDDQFSVERPDGSNFTLKIRSTKLEDSAMYFCASSGSRVIGYTFGSGTRLTVV.

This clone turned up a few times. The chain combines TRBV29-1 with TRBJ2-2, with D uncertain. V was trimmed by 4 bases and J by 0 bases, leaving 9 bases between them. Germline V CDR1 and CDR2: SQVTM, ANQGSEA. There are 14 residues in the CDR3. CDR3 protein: CSVGQYTNTGELFF. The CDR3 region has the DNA TGCAGCGTTGGTCAGTACACGAACACCGGGGAGCTGTTTTTT.

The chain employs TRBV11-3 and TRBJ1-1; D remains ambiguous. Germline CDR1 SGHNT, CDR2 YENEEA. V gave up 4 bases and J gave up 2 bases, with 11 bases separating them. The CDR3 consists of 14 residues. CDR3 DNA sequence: TGTGCCAGCAGCTCCGGGGATTTAAACACTGAAGCTTTCTTT. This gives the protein CASSSGDLNTEAFF.

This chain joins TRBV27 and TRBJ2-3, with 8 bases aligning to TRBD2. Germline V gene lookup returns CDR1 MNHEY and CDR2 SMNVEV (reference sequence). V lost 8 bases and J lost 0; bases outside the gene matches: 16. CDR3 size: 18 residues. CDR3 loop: CASVRTSRLGRSTDTQYF. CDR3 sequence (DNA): TGTGCCAGCGTGAGGACTAGCCGATTGGGGCGTAGCACAGATACGCAGTATTTT.

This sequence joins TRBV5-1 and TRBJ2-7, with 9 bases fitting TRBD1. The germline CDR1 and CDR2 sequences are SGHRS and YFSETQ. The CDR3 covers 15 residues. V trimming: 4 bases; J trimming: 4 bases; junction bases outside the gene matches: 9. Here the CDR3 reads CASSPRTGETYEQYF. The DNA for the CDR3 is TGCGCCAGCAGCCCGAGGACAGGGGAAACATACGAGCAGTACTTC.

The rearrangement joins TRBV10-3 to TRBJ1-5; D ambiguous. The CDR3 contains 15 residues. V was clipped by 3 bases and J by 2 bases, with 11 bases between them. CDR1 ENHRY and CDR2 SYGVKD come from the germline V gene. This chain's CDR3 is CAISDVGSGNQPQHF. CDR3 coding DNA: TGTGCCATCAGTGATGTAGGATCGGGCAATCAGCCCCAGCATTTT.

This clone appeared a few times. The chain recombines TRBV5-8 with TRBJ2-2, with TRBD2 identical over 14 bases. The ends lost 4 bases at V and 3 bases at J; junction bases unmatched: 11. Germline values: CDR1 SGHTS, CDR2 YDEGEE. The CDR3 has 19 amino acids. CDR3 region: CASSHRGTSGSLYTGELFF. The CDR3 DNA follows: TGTGCCAGCAGCCACAGGGGGACTAGCGGGAGTCTCTACACCGGGGAGCTGTTTTTT.

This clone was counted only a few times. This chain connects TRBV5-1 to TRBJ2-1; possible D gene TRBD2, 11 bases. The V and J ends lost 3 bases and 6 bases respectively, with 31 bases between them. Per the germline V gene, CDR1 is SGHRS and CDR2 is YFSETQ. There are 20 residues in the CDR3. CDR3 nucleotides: TGCGCCAGCAGCTCGCCGGGACAGGGGTCAACGCTAGCGGGGGGCAATGAGCAGTTCTTC. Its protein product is CASSSPGQGSTLAGGNEQFF.

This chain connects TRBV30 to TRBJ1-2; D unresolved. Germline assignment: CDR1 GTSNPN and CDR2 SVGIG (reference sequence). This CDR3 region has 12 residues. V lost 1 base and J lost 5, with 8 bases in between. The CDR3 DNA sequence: TGTGCCTGGAGTGGTGGTCGGTATGGCTACACCTTC. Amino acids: CAWSGGRYGYTF.

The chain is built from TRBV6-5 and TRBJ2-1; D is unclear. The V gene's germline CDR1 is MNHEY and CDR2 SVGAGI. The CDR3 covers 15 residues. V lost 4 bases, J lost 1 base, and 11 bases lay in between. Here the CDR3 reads CASSSGGRSYNEQFF. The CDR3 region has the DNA TGTGCCAGCAGTTCGGGTGGGCGGTCCTACAATGAGCAGTTCTTC.

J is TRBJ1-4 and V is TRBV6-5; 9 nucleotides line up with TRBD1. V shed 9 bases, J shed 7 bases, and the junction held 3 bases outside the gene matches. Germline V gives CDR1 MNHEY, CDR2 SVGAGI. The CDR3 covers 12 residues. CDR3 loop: CASGTGSEKLFF. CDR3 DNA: TGTGCCAGTGGGACAGGGTCTGAAAAACTGTTTTTT.

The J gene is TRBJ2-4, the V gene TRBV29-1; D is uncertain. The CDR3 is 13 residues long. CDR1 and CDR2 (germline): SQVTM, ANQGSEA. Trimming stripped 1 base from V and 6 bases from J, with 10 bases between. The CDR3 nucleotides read TGCAGCGTTGAAGGACCGGATGGAAACATTCAGTACTTC. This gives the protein CSVEGPDGNIQYF.

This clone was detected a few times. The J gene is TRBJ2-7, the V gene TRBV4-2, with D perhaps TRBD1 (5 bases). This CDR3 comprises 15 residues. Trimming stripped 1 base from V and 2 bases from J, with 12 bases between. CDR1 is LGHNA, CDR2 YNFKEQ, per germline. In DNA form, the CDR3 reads TGTGCCAGCAGCCAAGGGGGCAGGAACGCCTACGAGCAGTACTTC. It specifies CASSQGGRNAYEQYF.

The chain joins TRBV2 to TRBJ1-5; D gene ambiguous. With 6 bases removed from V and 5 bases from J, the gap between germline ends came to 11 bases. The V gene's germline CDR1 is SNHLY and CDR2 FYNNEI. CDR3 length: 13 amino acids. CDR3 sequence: CASRLNVDQPQHF. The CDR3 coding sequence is TGTGCCAGCAGGCTTAATGTTGATCAGCCCCAGCATTTT.

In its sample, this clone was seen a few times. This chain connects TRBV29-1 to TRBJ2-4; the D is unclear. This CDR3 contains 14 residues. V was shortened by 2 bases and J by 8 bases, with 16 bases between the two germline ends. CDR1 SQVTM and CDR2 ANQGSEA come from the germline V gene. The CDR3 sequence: CSVESSIYGDIQYF. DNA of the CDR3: TGCAGCGTTGAATCTAGTATATATGGAGACATTCAGTACTTC.

The CDR3 DNA reads TGCGCCAGCAGCTTGGCAGAGGGGGACACTGAAGCTTTCTTT. Protein: CASSLAEGDTEAFF. The V gene is TRBV5-1, the J gene TRBJ1-1; possibly TRBD1 for D (6 bases). There are 14 residues in the CDR3. The germline CDR1 and CDR2 sequences are SGHRS and YFSETQ. Trimming cost V 0 bases and J 3 bases, with 9 bases left between them.

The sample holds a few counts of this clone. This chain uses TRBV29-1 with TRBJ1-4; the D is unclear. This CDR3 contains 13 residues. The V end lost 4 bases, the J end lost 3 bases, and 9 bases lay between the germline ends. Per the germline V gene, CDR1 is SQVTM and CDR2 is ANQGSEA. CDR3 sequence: CSVAETPNEKLFF. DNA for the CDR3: TGCAGCGTTGCGGAAACGCCTAATGAAAAACTGTTTTTT. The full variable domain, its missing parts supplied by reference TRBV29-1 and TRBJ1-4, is SAVISQKPSRDICQRGTSLTIQCQVDSQVTMMFWYRQQPGQSLTLIATANQGSEATYESGFVIDKFPISRPNLTFSTLTVSNMSPEDSSIYLCSVAETPNEKLFFGSGTQLSVL.